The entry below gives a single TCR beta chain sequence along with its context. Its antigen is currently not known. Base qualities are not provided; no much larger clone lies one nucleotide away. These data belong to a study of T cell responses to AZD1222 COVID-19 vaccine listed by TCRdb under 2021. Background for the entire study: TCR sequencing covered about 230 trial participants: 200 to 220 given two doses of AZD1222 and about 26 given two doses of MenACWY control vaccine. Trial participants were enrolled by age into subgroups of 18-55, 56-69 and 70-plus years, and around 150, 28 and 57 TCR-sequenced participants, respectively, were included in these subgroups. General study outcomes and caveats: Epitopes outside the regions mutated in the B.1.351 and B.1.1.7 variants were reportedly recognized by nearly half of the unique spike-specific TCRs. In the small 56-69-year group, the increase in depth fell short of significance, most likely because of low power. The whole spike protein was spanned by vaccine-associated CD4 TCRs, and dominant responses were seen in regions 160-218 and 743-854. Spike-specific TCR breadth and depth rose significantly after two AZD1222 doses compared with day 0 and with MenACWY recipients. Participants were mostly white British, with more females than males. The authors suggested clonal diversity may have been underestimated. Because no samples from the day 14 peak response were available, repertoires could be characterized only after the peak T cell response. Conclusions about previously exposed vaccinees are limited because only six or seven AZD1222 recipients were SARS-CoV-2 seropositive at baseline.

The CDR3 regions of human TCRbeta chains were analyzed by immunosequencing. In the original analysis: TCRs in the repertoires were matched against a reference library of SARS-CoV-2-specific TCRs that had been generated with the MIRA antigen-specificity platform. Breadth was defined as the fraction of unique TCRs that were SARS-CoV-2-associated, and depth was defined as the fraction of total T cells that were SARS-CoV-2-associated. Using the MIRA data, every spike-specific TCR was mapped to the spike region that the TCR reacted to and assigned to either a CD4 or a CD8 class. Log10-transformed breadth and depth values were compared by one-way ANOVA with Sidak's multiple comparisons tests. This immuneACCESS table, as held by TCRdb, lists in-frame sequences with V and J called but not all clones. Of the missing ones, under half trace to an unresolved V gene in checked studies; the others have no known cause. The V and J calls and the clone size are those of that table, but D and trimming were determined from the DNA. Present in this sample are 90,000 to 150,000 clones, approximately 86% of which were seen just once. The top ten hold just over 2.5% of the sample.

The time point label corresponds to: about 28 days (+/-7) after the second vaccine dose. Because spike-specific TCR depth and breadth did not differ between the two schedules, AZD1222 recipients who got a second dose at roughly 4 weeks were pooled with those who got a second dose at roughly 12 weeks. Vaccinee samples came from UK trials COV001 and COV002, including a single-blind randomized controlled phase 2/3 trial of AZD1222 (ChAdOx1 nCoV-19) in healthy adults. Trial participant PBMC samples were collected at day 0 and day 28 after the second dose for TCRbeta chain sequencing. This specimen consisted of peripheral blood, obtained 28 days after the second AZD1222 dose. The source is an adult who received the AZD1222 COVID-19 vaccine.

DNA sequence: TGTGCCAGCAGCCAACCACACCGGGACACATACAATGAGCAGTTCTTC. It codes for CASSQPHRDTYNEQFF. The sequence is built from TRBV4-2 and TRBJ2-1; a weak D assignment points to TRBD1 (6 bases agree). The germline V gene sets CDR1 to LGHNA and CDR2 to YNFKEQ. The V end loses 2 bases and the J end loses 4 bases, and a stretch of 15 bases separates them. The CDR3 holds 16 amino acids from the cysteine to the phenylalanine. Only the CDR3 portion is preserved as DNA: 48 bases, with reading frame beginning at the first base.